The 8 T cell receptor beta chains in this list originate from one sample, sequenced in a study of blood T cell repertoires in COVID-19. The protocol was immunoSEQ multiplex PCR, while the TCRdb copy is restricted to in-frame clones and leaves out a portion. The sample has about 99,000 clones; roughly 89% are singletons. Specimen: peripheral blood. The receptor source for this set is a man aged 65 to 79 with active or convalescent COVID-19.

The chain couples TRBV4-2 to TRBJ1-2; 7 nucleotides align to TRBD1. V dropped 4 bases and J dropped 8; count of bases not matched to a gene: 4. CDR1 and CDR2 (germline): LGHNA, YNFKEQ. The CDR3 contains 12 residues. The CDR3 protein is CASSRQGVGYTF. The CDR3 nucleotides read TGTGCCAGCAGCCGACAGGGTGTGGGCTACACCTTC.

This chain connects TRBV4-1 to TRBJ2-5, with a possible D match to TRBD2 (5 bases). The V end was cut by 0 bases, the J end by 6 bases, with 17 bases between. Per the germline V gene, CDR1 is MGHRA and CDR2 is YSYEKL. This CDR3 is 16 amino acids long. CDR3 region: CASSQDASPNGKTQYF. CDR3 DNA sequence: TGCGCCAGCAGCCAAGATGCGTCCCCAAACGGGAAGACCCAGTACTTC.

The CDR3 reads CASSIEEGSKTQYF. DNA of the CDR3: TGTGCCAGTAGTATAGAGGAGGGTTCGAAGACCCAGTACTTC. The chain employs TRBV19 and TRBJ2-5; possibly TRBD2 for D (6 bases). Germline CDR1 reads LNHDA; CDR2 reads SQIVND (reference sequence). This CDR3 contains 14 residues. Trimming left V 0 bases short and J 6 bases short, with 11 bases between.

The chain carries TRBV20-1 and TRBJ2-5; 12 nucleotides line up with TRBD1. The junction had 7 bases not matched to a gene; V was cut back by 3 bases and J by 2 bases. Germline CDR1 is DFQATT and CDR2 is SNEGSKA (reference sequence). This CDR3 is built from 16 residues. The CDR3 loop is CSASRGGQGAQETQYF. The CDR3 region has the DNA TGCAGTGCTAGTAGGGGGGGACAGGGGGCACAAGAGACCCAGTACTTC.

The chain uses TRBV5-1 and TRBJ2-4; D not certain. V lost 1 base and J lost 0, with 17 bases in between. This CDR3 region has 18 residues. Germline V CDR1 and CDR2: SGHRS, YFSETQ. In nucleotides, the CDR3 is TGCGCCAGCAGCTTGCGGATAGGTGGAAGCGTAGCCAAAAACATTCAGTACTTC. This codes for CASSLRIGGSVAKNIQYF. Full variable domain (outside the CDR3, taken from reference TRBV5-1 and TRBJ2-4): KAGVTQTPRYLIKTRGQQVTLSCSPISGHRSVSWYQQTPGQGLQFLFEYFSETQRNKGNFPGRFSGRQFSNSRSEMNVSTLELGDSALYLCASSLRIGGSVAKNIQYFGAGTRLSVL.

The chain is built from TRBV7-2 and TRBJ1-6; D gene unclear. CDR1 and CDR2 (germline): SGHTA, FQGNSA. CDR3 length equals 16 residues. Deletions cut 2 bases from V and 0 bases from J, with 8 bases between. The CDR3 DNA sequence: TGTGCCAGCAGCTTAATAGAGAGCTCCTATAATTCACCCCTCCACTTT. Residues: CASSLIESSYNSPLHF.

The CDR3 is CASSPRQANTGELFF. For the CDR3, the DNA is TGTGCCAGCAGCCCAAGGCAGGCGAACACCGGGGAGCTGTTTTTT. The V call is TRBV7-3, the J call TRBJ2-2; no clear D. Germline values: CDR1 SGHTA, CDR2 FQGTGA. V shed 5 bases and J shed 0 bases, with 10 bases lying between them. The CDR3 has 15 residues.

The chain employs TRBV5-4 and TRBJ1-2, with 7 bases lining up with TRBD1. V gave up 4 bases and J gave up 1 base; unmatched junction bases: 10. The CDR3 has 16 residues. Germline lookup yields CDR1 SGHNT and CDR2 YYREEE (reference sequence). CDR3: CASSADRQGGNYGYTF. The CDR3 DNA sequence: TGTGCCAGCAGCGCGGACAGGCAGGGGGGTAACTATGGCTACACCTTC.